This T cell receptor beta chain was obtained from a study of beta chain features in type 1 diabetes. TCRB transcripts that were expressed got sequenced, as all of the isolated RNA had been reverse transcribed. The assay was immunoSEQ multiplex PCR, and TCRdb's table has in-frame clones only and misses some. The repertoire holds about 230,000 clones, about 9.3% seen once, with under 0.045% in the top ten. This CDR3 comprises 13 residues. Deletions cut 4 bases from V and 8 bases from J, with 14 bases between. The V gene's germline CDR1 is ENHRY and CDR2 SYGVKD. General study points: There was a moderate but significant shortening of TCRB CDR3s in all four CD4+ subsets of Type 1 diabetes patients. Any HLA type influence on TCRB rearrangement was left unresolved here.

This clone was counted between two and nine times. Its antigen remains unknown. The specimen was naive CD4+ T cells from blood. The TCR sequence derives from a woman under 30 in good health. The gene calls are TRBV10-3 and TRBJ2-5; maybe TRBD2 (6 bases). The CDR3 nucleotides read TGTGCCATCAGTGGCCCTACCGGGGGAACCCAGTACTTC. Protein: CAISGPTGGTQYF.